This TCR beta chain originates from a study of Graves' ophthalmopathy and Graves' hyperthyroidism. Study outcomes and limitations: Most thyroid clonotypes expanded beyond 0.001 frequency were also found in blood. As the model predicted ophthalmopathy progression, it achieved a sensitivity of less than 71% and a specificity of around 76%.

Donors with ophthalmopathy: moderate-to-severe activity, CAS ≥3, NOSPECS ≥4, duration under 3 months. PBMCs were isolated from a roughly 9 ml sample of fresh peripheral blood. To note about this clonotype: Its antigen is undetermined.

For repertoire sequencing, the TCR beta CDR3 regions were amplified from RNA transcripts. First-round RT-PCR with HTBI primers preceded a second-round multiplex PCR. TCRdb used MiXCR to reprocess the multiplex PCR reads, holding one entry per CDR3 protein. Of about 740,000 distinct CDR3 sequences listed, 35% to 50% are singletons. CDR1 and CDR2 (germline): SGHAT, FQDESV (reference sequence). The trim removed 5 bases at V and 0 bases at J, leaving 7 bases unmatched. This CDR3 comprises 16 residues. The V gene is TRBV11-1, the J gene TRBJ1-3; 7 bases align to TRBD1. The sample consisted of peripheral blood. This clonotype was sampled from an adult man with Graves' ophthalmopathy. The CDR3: CASSLQGQFSGNTIYF. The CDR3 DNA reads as TGTGCCAGCAGCCTACAGGGACAGTTCTCTGGAAACACCATATATTTT.